The 24 T cell receptor beta chains below were found in one sample sequenced in a study of cytomegalovirus exposure and HLA in healthy donors. Measured with immunoSEQ multiplex PCR; TCRdb has only the in-frame clones, and not every one. The repertoire includes around 60,000 clones, roughly 94% of them detected once, and approximately 6% sits in the top ten. The sequenced sample consisted of PBMCs. These receptors came from a woman in her late teens or twenties in good health and CMV-seropositive.

V is TRBV18 and J is TRBJ2-1; 8 bases are shared with TRBD2. Germline CDR1 and CDR2: KGHSH and LQKENI. The CDR3 totals 17 residues. The V segment lost 3 bases and the J segment 0 bases; nucleotides outside the gene matches: 7. DNA of the CDR3: TGTGCCAGCTCACCCCGCTCAGCGGGAGTCTCCTACAATGAGCAGTTCTTC. Residues: CASSPRSAGVSYNEQFF. The full variable domain, completed using reference TRBV18 and TRBJ2-1, is NAGVMQNPRHLVRRRGQEARLRCSPMKGHSHVYWYRQLPEEGLKFMVYLQKENIIDESGMPKERFSAEFPKEGPSILRIQQVVRGDSAAYFCASSPRSAGVSYNEQFFGPGTRLTVL.

CDR3 in DNA: TGTGCCAGCAGCTTCCTCGCGGGAGGGCCCAACGAGCAGTACTTC. It translates to CASSFLAGGPNEQYF. The chain recombines TRBV13 with TRBJ2-7, with 9 positions matching TRBD2. The V gene end was trimmed by 3 bases and the J gene end by 5 bases; junction bases not matched to a gene: 8. The CDR3 covers 15 residues. Germline V gives CDR1 PRHDT, CDR2 FYEKMQ (reference sequence).

The chain has TRBV28 and TRBJ2-6; the D gene is possibly TRBD1 (6 bases). Germline V lookup: CDR1 MDHEN, CDR2 SYDVKM. CDR3 length equals 17 residues. Trimming took off 7 bases at V and 3 bases at J, with 19 bases between the two ends. Here the CDR3 DNA reads TGTGCCAGCACCCACCCCCAGGGGCCTAGTGGGGCCAACGTCCTGACTTTC. The encoded protein is CASTHPQGPSGANVLTF.

This chain joins TRBV20-1 and TRBJ1-2, with unresolved D. CDR1 and CDR2 from the germline V gene are DFQATT and SNEGSKA (reference sequence). The CDR3 is 11 residues long. V gave up 3 bases and J gave up 10 bases, with 12 bases separating them. The CDR3 DNA is TGCAGTGCTAGGGGTCCGGGATCCTACACCTTC. This codes for CSARGPGSYTF.

The V gene is TRBV9, the J gene TRBJ2-1; 14 bases align to TRBD2. CDR1 is SGDLS, CDR2 YYNGEE, per germline. The CDR3 spans 16 residues. Trimming took 1 base from V and 6 from J; bases not matched to a gene: 3. Written as DNA, the CDR3 is TGTGCCAGCAGCGTATTCGGGACTAGCGGGAGCAATGAGCAGTTCTTC. Residues: CASSVFGTSGSNEQFF.

V gene TRBV5-1 combines with J gene TRBJ2-7; D is unclear. Germline V CDR1 and CDR2: SGHRS, YFSETQ. The germline V and J ends were trimmed by 4 bases and 0 bases, with 2 bases remaining between them. There are 11 residues in the CDR3. The CDR3 region has the DNA TGCGCCAGCAGCCACTCCTACGAGCAGTACTTC. Amino acids: CASSHSYEQYF.

The chain carries TRBV30 and TRBJ2-1, with TRBD1 as a possible D gene (5 bases). Germline V gives CDR1 GTSNPN, CDR2 SVGIG (reference sequence). Trimming removed 1 base from V and 3 bases from J, with 16 bases in between. This CDR3 has 16 residues. This CDR3 is CAWSDDRASGYNEQFF. The CDR3 DNA reads TGTGCCTGGAGTGACGACAGAGCATCGGGCTACAATGAGCAGTTCTTC.

This chain links TRBV28 with TRBJ1-1; a weak D match, TRBD1 (6 bases). CDR1 and CDR2 from the germline V gene are MDHEN and SYDVKM. The V gene lost 2 bases and the J gene lost 7 bases, with 20 bases spanning the gap. This CDR3 is 16 amino acids long. The CDR3 spells CASSLLAQGRSDEAFF. The CDR3 DNA follows: TGTGCCAGCAGTTTACTCGCACAGGGCCGGTCGGATGAAGCTTTCTTT.

J is TRBJ2-5 and V is TRBV7-9, with 10 positions matching TRBD1. The CDR3 contains 18 residues. Per germline, CDR1 SEHNR and CDR2 FQNEAQ (reference sequence). Germline trimming cut 5 bases from V and 3 bases from J; bases unmatched to any gene: 15. CDR3 residues: CASSRLTPGQGKEETQYF. DNA of the CDR3: TGTGCCAGCAGCCGTCTAACACCGGGACAGGGGAAAGAAGAGACCCAGTACTTC. Based on the CDR3 plus reference TRBV7-9 and TRBJ2-5, the full variable domain is DTGVSQNPRHKITKRGQNVTFRCDPISEHNRLYWYRQTLGQGPEFLTYFQNEAQLEKSRLLSDRFSAERPKGSFSTLEIQRTEQGDSAMYLCASSRLTPGQGKEETQYFGPGTRLLVL.

The rearrangement links TRBV5-1 to TRBJ2-4, with a weak D call TRBD2 (7 bases). The germline V gene encodes CDR1 SGHRS and CDR2 YFSETQ. Trimming shortened V by 4 bases and J by 0 bases, and 17 bases separated the two germline ends. The CDR3 is 17 amino acids. CDR3 region: CASSRGSGGQAKNIQYF. The CDR3 bases are TGCGCCAGCAGCCGAGGTTCGGGGGGACAAGCCAAAAACATTCAGTACTTC.

The chain links TRBV19 to TRBJ2-1; unclear D gene. The CDR3 has 14 residues. Germline V lookup: CDR1 LNHDA, CDR2 SQIVND (reference sequence). Trimming cost V 3 bases and J 2 bases, with 8 bases left between them. The DNA of the CDR3 is TGTGCCAGTAGTATCCTAGGCACCTACAATGAGCAGTTCTTC. Translation gives CASSILGTYNEQFF.

V gene TRBV30 combines with J gene TRBJ1-1, with TRBD1 as a possible D gene (6 bases). Germline V gene lookup returns CDR1 GTSNPN and CDR2 SVGIG (reference sequence). The CDR3 loop spans 14 amino acids. The V gene lost 7 bases and the J gene lost 1 base, with 16 bases spanning the gap. CDR3 loop: CASGQGWENTEAFF. The CDR3 DNA follows: TGTGCCTCTGGGCAGGGGTGGGAGAACACTGAAGCTTTCTTT.

This clone was recorded once. The chain combines TRBV30 with TRBJ1-1; 7 positions agree with TRBD1. The CDR3 consists of 16 residues. Trimming cost V 3 bases and J 4 bases; bases outside gene matches: 14. Germline V gene sequence: CDR1 GTSNPN, CDR2 SVGIG (reference sequence). In nucleotides, the CDR3 is TGTGCCTGGAGGGTCGGAGGGGGCCCTCGGGCCACTGAAGCTTTCTTT. Translating it yields CAWRVGGGPRATEAFF.

The CDR3: CASSLDRAYEQYF. The CDR3 bases are TGTGCCAGCAGCTTAGATCGGGCCTACGAGCAGTACTTC. The genes are TRBV11-2 and TRBJ2-7; unclear D gene. Trimming stripped 0 bases from V and 2 bases from J, with 5 bases between. The CDR3 is made up of 13 amino acids. Per germline, CDR1 SGHAT and CDR2 FQNNGV.

This clone occurred once. The chain links TRBV4-1 to TRBJ2-5; 9 nucleotides line up with TRBD2. The V gene's germline CDR1 is MGHRA and CDR2 YSYEKL. After removal of 1 base from V and 2 bases from J, the junction contained 5 bases not matched to a gene. The CDR3 covers 16 residues. The CDR3 DNA reads as TGCGCCAGCAGCCAAGCCGGGCGGGGGGGTCAAGAGACCCAGTACTTC. Amino acid sequence: CASSQAGRGGQETQYF.

The genes are TRBV5-1 and TRBJ1-2, with D tentatively TRBD1 (6 bases). CDR3 length: 15 residues. Trimming removed 0 bases from V and 7 bases from J, with 16 bases in between. Germline lookup yields CDR1 SGHRS and CDR2 YFSETQ. This CDR3 reads CASSLATGISSGYTF. CDR3 DNA: TGCGCCAGCAGCTTGGCAACAGGGATTTCTTCTGGCTACACCTTC.

The genes are TRBV7-3 and TRBJ2-3, with TRBD2 matching over 12 bases. V lost 5 bases and J lost 4; bases outside the gene matches: 4. The CDR3 is made up of 15 amino acids. The germline V gene has CDR1 SGHTA and CDR2 FQGTGA. CDR3 protein: CASSQGLAGSDTQYF. The CDR3 nucleotides are TGTGCCAGCAGCCAAGGACTAGCGGGGTCAGATACGCAGTATTTT.

The rearrangement joins TRBV11-3 to TRBJ2-1, with 7 bases lining up with TRBD1. The CDR3 sequence is 16 residues long. Trimming cost V 8 bases and J 4 bases; bases outside gene matches: 14. Germline V gene lookup returns CDR1 SGHNT and CDR2 YENEEA. The DNA for the CDR3 is TGTGCCAGCGCCTCGTCAGGGGGACATCTTTACAATGAGCAGTTCTTC. As protein: CASASSGGHLYNEQFF.

This clone came up once. The gene calls are TRBV10-1 and TRBJ2-4; 8 bases align to TRBD1. Trimming removed 6 bases from V and 0 bases from J; junction bases left unmatched: 7. The CDR3 is made up of 16 amino acids. From germline, CDR1 is WNHNN and CDR2 SYGVQD (reference sequence). The CDR3 coding sequence is TGCGCCAGCAGGGGGACAGGAGGACTAGCCAAAAACATTCAGTACTTC. Encoded protein: CASRGTGGLAKNIQYF.

V usage is TRBV27 and J usage is TRBJ2-3; D gene uncertain. CDR3 size: 14 residues. Trimming shortened V by 5 bases and J by 5 bases, and 14 bases separated the two germline ends. Germline V lookup: CDR1 MNHEY, CDR2 SMNVEV (reference sequence). The CDR3 sequence is CASSHDHRGDTQYF. DNA of the CDR3: TGTGCCAGCAGTCATGACCATAGAGGAGATACGCAGTATTTT.

The chain combines TRBV30 with TRBJ2-7, with TRBD2 matching 7 bases. V lost 3 bases to trimming and J lost 3 bases; unmatched junction nucleotides: 14. Germline V CDR1 and CDR2: GTSNPN, SVGIG (reference sequence). CDR3 length: 16 residues. Here the CDR3 DNA reads TGTGCCTGGAGATCGATCCGGGACGGGGGGAGCTACGAGCAGTACTTC. Its protein is CAWRSIRDGGSYEQYF.

The CDR3: CASSLAAASGPTGEQYF. CDR3 sequence (DNA): TGCGCCAGCAGCTTGGCCGCGGCTAGCGGCCCTACGGGGGAGCAGTACTTC. The chain uses TRBV5-1 and TRBJ2-7, with 7 positions matching TRBD2. Looked up from germline, CDR1 is SGHRS and CDR2 is YFSETQ. The CDR3 is 17 amino acids. Trimming at V came to 0 bases and at J to 7 bases, leaving 16 bases not matched to a gene.

The chain uses TRBV15 and TRBJ1-3; D remains unclear. Trimming pared 0 bases from V and 9 bases from J, leaving 9 bases between. This CDR3 spans 13 amino acids. Germline loops: CDR1 LNHNV, CDR2 YYDKDF (reference sequence). The DNA of the CDR3 is TGTGCCACCAGCAGAGATAGAAGTCGCACCATATATTTT. It is translated as CATSRDRSRTIYF. Using reference TRBV15 and TRBJ1-3 for the parts outside the CDR3, the full variable domain is DAMVIQNPRYQVTQFGKPVTLSCSQTLNHNVMYWYQQKSSQAPKLLFHYYDKDFNNEADTPDNFQSRRPNTSFCFLDIRSPGLGDTAMYLCATSRDRSRTIYFGEGSWLTVV.

J is TRBJ2-3 and V is TRBV25-1, with TRBD2 matching over 7 bases. CDR3 size: 14 residues. V gave up 0 bases and J gave up 5 bases; unmatched junction bases: 2. The germline CDR1 and CDR2 sequences are MGHDK and SYGVNS. The CDR3: CASSEYTGGDTQYF. CDR3 nucleotide sequence: TGTGCCAGCAGTGAATATACGGGAGGAGATACGCAGTATTTT. Drawing the rest from reference TRBV25-1 and TRBJ2-3, the complete variable domain is EADIYQTPRYLVIGTGKKITLECSQTMGHDKMYWYQQDPGMELHLIHYSYGVNSTEKGDLSSESTVSRIRTEHFPLTLESARPSHTSQYLCASSEYTGGDTQYFGPGTRLTVL.